Below, 23 T cell receptor beta chains from the same sample are listed, as sequenced in a study of blood T cells in healthy people across ages. A second PCR of 7 to 11 cycles used a sample-barcoded 5' primer and a J-beta primer mix. Each CDR3 protein gets one entry after TCRdb re-called the 5' RACE reads with MiXCR. Among fewer than 800,000 distinct CDR3 sequences, around 48% were seen once, and the ten largest hold under 35%. Sequences were obtained from blood. These receptors originate from a woman aged 55-70 years in good health.

This clonotype was seen ten or more times. This may stem from a read error, because a much larger clone lies one nucleotide away. The chain links TRBV4-3 to TRBJ2-1; possibly TRBD2 for D (6 bases). CDR3 length equals 17 residues. V was cut by 1 base and J by 4 bases, with 17 bases left in between. CDR1 is LGHNA and CDR2 is YSLEER in the germline V gene. As DNA, the CDR3 is TGCGCCAGCAGCCAAGTAAGGGGAGGCCTTAGTTACAATGAGCAGTTCTTC. It encodes CASSQVRGGLSYNEQFF.

The genes are TRBV10-3 and TRBJ2-1; maybe TRBD2 (9 bases). Germline assignment: CDR1 ENHRY and CDR2 SYGVKD. The V and J ends lost 8 bases and 4 bases respectively, with 21 bases between them. The CDR3 consists of 16 residues. The CDR3 coding sequence is TGTGCCATCCGGCAGGGGGCGGGAGGGCCGTACAATGAGCAGTTCTTC. It encodes CAIRQGAGGPYNEQFF.

This chain uses TRBV3-1 with TRBJ1-1; D is perhaps TRBD1 (5 bases). The V and J ends lost 1 base and 4 bases respectively, with 10 bases between them. Germline loops: CDR1 LGHDT, CDR2 YNNKEL (reference sequence). CDR3 size: 14 residues. CDR3 nucleotide sequence: TGTGCCAGCAGCCAAGCTGGAAGGGGCACTGAAGCTTTCTTT. Encoded protein: CASSQAGRGTEAFF.

The count of this clonotype is one. The chain employs TRBV30 and TRBJ2-1; TRBD2 agrees at 7 bases. Germline V gene sequence: CDR1 GTSNPN, CDR2 SVGIG (reference sequence). The CDR3 is made up of 12 amino acids. The trim removed 8 bases at V and 3 bases at J, leaving 4 bases unmatched. The CDR3 DNA is TGTGCCGGTGGCGGGGGCTACAATGAGCAGTTCTTC. Translated, it gives CAGGGGYNEQFF.

This chain connects TRBV3-1 to TRBJ1-1; possibly TRBD1 for D (5 bases). The CDR3 runs to 16 residues. Deletions cut 0 bases from V and 5 bases from J, with 16 bases between. CDR1 LGHDT and CDR2 YNNKEL come from the germline V gene (reference sequence). In nucleotides, the CDR3 is TGTGCCAGCAGCCAAGATTGGGGGTCCCGGGGAACTGAAGCTTTCTTT. Protein sequence: CASSQDWGSRGTEAFF. The full variable domain, with the rest looked up from reference TRBV3-1 and TRBJ1-1, is DTAVSQTPKYLVTQMGNDKSIKCEQNLGHDTMYWYKQDSKKFLKIMFSYNNKELIINETVPNRFSPKSPDKAHLNLHINSLELGDSAVYFCASSQDWGSRGTEAFFGQGTRLTVV.

The chain employs TRBV5-1 and TRBJ2-1; 9 bases fit TRBD2. The V gene's germline CDR1 is SGHRS and CDR2 YFSETQ. V was pared by 3 bases and J by 10 bases, with 11 bases of the junction left unmatched. CDR3 size: 15 residues. The CDR3 here is CASSWRTSASGEQFF. In DNA form, the CDR3 reads TGCGCCAGCAGCTGGCGGACTAGCGCTTCTGGGGAGCAGTTCTTC. Looking up the rest from reference TRBV5-1 and TRBJ2-1 gives the full variable domain: KAGVTQTPRYLIKTRGQQVTLSCSPISGHRSVSWYQQTPGQGLQFLFEYFSETQRNKGNFPGRFSGRQFSNSRSEMNVSTLELGDSALYLCASSWRTSASGEQFFGPGTRLTVL.

Remarks on this clonotype: At one end, the junction sequence differs from germline, possibly due to a read error. The genes are TRBV7-2 and TRBJ2-7; 9 bases are a match to TRBD2. The CDR3 loop spans 17 amino acids. CDR1 is SGHTA and CDR2 is FQGNSA in the germline V gene. In DNA form, the CDR3 reads TGTGCCAACAGCTTTGTACATAGCGGGAGAAAGGGTTACGAGCAGTACTTC. It codes for CANSFVHSGRKGYEQYF.

The CDR3 DNA reads TGTGCCACCAGTCCAGGGGACCGCGAGCAGTACTTC. Translated, it gives CATSPGDREQYF. This sequence joins TRBV24-1 and TRBJ2-5; TRBD1 might be the D (6 bases). The closer fit of TRBJ2-7 to the DNA end suggests the J call may be wrong. The CDR3 has 12 residues. The germline V gene encodes CDR1 KGHDR and CDR2 SFDVKD.

The V and J genes are TRBV24-1 and TRBJ2-5; D gene unclear. In germline, CDR1 is KGHDR, CDR2 SFDVKD. Trimming shortened V by 3 bases and J by 4 bases, and 17 bases separated the two germline ends. The CDR3 is 16 amino acids. The CDR3 bases are TGTGCCACCAGTGATCCCACTGACACCCCCGGAGAGACCCAGTACTTC. Translation gives CATSDPTDTPGETQYF.

In the case of this clonotype: A junction end diverges from the germline sequence, so it may reflect a read error. The CDR3 sequence is CASSLRGSETQYF. Here the CDR3 DNA reads TGTGCCAGCAGCTTAAGGGGTTCTGAGACCCAGTACTTC. The chain couples TRBV5-1 to TRBJ2-5; a possible D gene is TRBD1 (5 bases). The V gene's germline CDR1 is SGHRS and CDR2 YFSETQ. The CDR3 is 13 residues long.

V is TRBV6-4 and J is TRBJ2-3; no clear D. The CDR3 is 13 amino acids. Germline values: CDR1 MRHNA, CDR2 SNTAGT. Trimming left V 5 bases short and J 6 bases short, with 12 bases between. This CDR3 is CASSSAYRDTQYF. The CDR3 DNA sequence: TGTGCCAGCAGTTCTGCCTATCGGGATACGCAGTATTTT.

Concerning this clonotype itself: Just one base apart from a much larger clone, this may be a read error. The chain is built from TRBV6-2 or TRBV6-3 and TRBJ2-5, with 10 bases matching TRBD2. Trimming took 7 bases from V and 11 from J; bases not matched to a gene: 10. The CDR3 consists of 13 residues. Looked up from germline, CDR1 is MNHEY and CDR2 is SVGEGT. CDR3 bases: TGTGCCAGCAAGGGGAGCGGGAGGGATGAGCAGTACTTC. Its protein product is CASKGSGRDEQYF.

DNA for the CDR3: TGCAGTGCTTATCGACTAGCGGGAGGCGAGCAGTTCTTC. Its translation: CSAYRLAGGEQFF. The V and J genes are TRBV20-1 and TRBJ2-7; TRBD2 matches at 13 bases. The J call could be wrong; TRBJ2-1 is a better fit for the DNA end. CDR1 and CDR2 (germline): DFQATT, SNEGSKA (reference sequence). The CDR3 has 13 residues.

The chain combines TRBV6-5 with TRBJ2-7; D perhaps matches TRBD1 (5 bases). Germline V CDR1 and CDR2: MNHEY, SVGAGI. The CDR3 has 13 amino acids. The V end lost 5 bases, the J end lost 3 bases, and 11 bases lay between the germline ends. DNA of the CDR3: TGTGCCAGCAGTACTTTCCAGGGCTACGAGCAGTACTTC. It yields the protein CASSTFQGYEQYF.

This clonotype was observed a single time. The junction does not match germline at one end; this may be a read error. The chain employs TRBV18 and TRBJ1-5, with D perhaps TRBD1 (6 bases). This CDR3 contains 15 residues. The germline gives CDR1 KGHSH, CDR2 LQKENI. The DNA of the CDR3 is TGTGCCGGCTCGCAGACAGGTTCGGGCAATCAGCCCCAGCATTTT. Translation: CAGSQTGSGNQPQHF.

This clonotype has a single count. The rearrangement joins TRBV28 to TRBJ2-3; 12 nucleotides agree with TRBD2. Germline lookup yields CDR1 MDHEN and CDR2 SYDVKM. This CDR3 has 18 residues. J was trimmed by 8 bases and V by 5 bases; bases with no gene match: 17. CDR3: CASSTPSGGAAIPATQYF. The CDR3 coding sequence is TGTGCCAGCAGTACCCCTAGCGGGGGGGCCGCTATCCCGGCTACGCAGTATTTT.

The table lists this clonotype with a few counts. The CDR3 protein is CASSFGLGNEQFF. The CDR3, as DNA: TGTGCCAGCAGCTTCGGACTGGGCAATGAGCAGTTCTTC. The chain joins TRBV7-2 to TRBJ2-1, with TRBD2 as a possible D gene (5 bases). CDR3 length: 13 residues. The germline V and J ends were trimmed by 3 bases and 6 bases, with 9 bases remaining between them. Looked up from germline, CDR1 is SGHTA and CDR2 is FQGNSA.

The chain recombines TRBV7-9 with TRBJ2-1, with 9 bases that match TRBD1. V gave up 4 bases and J gave up 5 bases; unmatched junction bases: 6. The CDR3 extends over 15 amino acids. Germline V lookup: CDR1 SEHNR, CDR2 FQNEAQ (reference sequence). Written as DNA, the CDR3 is TGTGCCAGCAGCTCTTCAGGACAGGGGCACAATGAGCAGTTCTTC. This encodes CASSSSGQGHNEQFF.

This clonotype was seen more than once but under ten times. This chain links TRBV4-3 with TRBJ2-1, with TRBD2 matching 10 bases. The V segment lost 3 bases and the J segment 7 bases; nucleotides outside the gene matches: 9. The length of the CDR3 is 16 residues. In germline, CDR1 is LGHNA, CDR2 YSLEER. For the CDR3, the DNA is TGCGCCAGCAGCCATATAGAGCCAGCGGGAGGGAATGAGCAGTTCTTC. Amino acid sequence: CASSHIEPAGGNEQFF.

The CDR3 nucleotides read TGTGCCATCAGTAGAATCGGGACTAGCGGGAGAACTAGCACAGATACGCAGTATTTT. Its protein product is CAISRIGTSGRTSTDTQYF. The rearrangement uses TRBV10-3 and TRBJ2-3; 14 bases agree with TRBD2. Trimming cost V 5 bases and J 0 bases; bases outside gene matches: 10. CDR1 and CDR2 from the germline V gene are ENHRY and SYGVKD. The CDR3 loop spans 19 amino acids.

The CDR3 region is CASRRSGTYNEQFF. CDR3 coding DNA: TGTGCCAGCAGGCGTAGCGGGACCTACAATGAGCAGTTCTTC. The chain employs TRBV7-9 and TRBJ2-1, with 8 bases matching TRBD2. The V and J ends lost 6 bases and 2 bases, in that order; junction bases with no gene match: 3. Germline CDR1 reads SEHNR; CDR2 reads FQNEAQ (reference sequence). CDR3 length: 14 residues.

The CDR3 nucleotides are TGTGCCAGCAGTTTAGGAGGGAAAGAAGCTTTCTTT. It specifies CASSLGGKEAFF. The chain recombines TRBV12-3 or TRBV12-4 with TRBJ1-1; D not resolved. This CDR3 has 12 residues. Deletions cut 1 base from V and 8 bases from J, with 8 bases between.

The chain links TRBV6-5 to TRBJ2-1, with D tentatively TRBD1 or TRBD2 (5 bases each). Germline V gene lookup returns CDR1 MNHEY and CDR2 SVGAGI. Trimming left V 2 bases short and J 6 bases short, with 14 bases between. The CDR3 is made up of 15 amino acids. Here the CDR3 DNA reads TGTGCCAGCAGTTACCACGGGGCCCTCCTCAATGAGCAGTTCTTC. Residues: CASSYHGALLNEQFF.